Listed here are 20 T cell receptor beta chains from one sample, sequenced in a study of early T cells in non-severe SARS-CoV-2 infection. TCRdb reanalysed the 5' RACE reads using MiXCR and keeps one entry per CDR3 protein. The sample has 25,000 to 30,000 distinct CDR3 sequences; about 4% are singletons. The specimen sequenced was whole blood. The origin of the receptors is an adult who was a healthcare worker with PCR-confirmed SARS-CoV-2 infection or an uninfected control (not recorded which).

This clonotype has ten or more counts. The chain recombines TRBV29-1 with TRBJ2-1; D unclear. Germline V CDR1 and CDR2: SQVTM, ANQGSEA. The CDR3 has 12 amino acids. The V end lost 4 bases, the J end lost 6 bases, and 10 bases lay between the germline ends. CDR3: CSVGGRSNEQFF. The CDR3 nucleotides read TGCAGCGTTGGTGGACGCTCCAATGAGCAGTTCTTC.

This clonotype was seen only a few times. The chain combines TRBV24-1 with TRBJ1-2, with D maybe TRBD1 (6 bases). V lost 7 bases and J lost 0, with 8 bases in between. Per germline, CDR1 KGHDR and CDR2 SFDVKD. The CDR3 spans 13 residues. In DNA form, the CDR3 reads TGTGCCACCAGCCGGACAGCTAACTATGGCTACACCTTC. Translating gives CATSRTANYGYTF.

This clonotype occurred many times. The V call is TRBV6-5, the J call TRBJ2-7; 11 bases line up with TRBD2. The CDR3 length is 18 residues. Looked up from germline, CDR1 is MNHEY and CDR2 is SVGAGI. V lost 0 bases, J lost 2 bases, and 9 bases stayed unmatched. The CDR3 protein is CASSYSFTGTSGTYEQYF. The CDR3 region has the DNA TGTGCCAGCAGTTACTCGTTCACAGGGACTAGCGGTACCTACGAGCAGTACTTC.

This clonotype appeared a few times. This sequence joins TRBV6-4 and TRBJ2-1, with 10 positions matching TRBD2. V shed 7 bases, J shed 9 bases, and the junction held 9 bases outside the gene matches. The germline V gene encodes CDR1 MRHNA and CDR2 SNTAGT. This CDR3 is 14 amino acids long. The DNA for the CDR3 is TGTGCCAGCAAAGGAACTAGCGGGATCGGTGAGCAGTTCTTC. Translating it yields CASKGTSGIGEQFF.

In this sample, this clonotype turned up many times. V and J are TRBV14 and TRBJ2-1; TRBD2 might be the D (5 bases). The CDR3 spans 13 residues. The germline CDR1 and CDR2 sequences are SGHDN and FVKESK. With 1 base removed from V and 9 bases from J, the gap between germline ends came to 10 bases. The CDR3 DNA follows: TGTGCCAGCAGCCAAGCCAGACGGGGTGAGCAGTTCTTC. This translates into CASSQARRGEQFF.

Comment on this clonotype: The germline gene is not matched at one end of the junction; a read error may be the cause. The V and J genes are TRBV6-1 and TRBJ1-5; D remains ambiguous. CDR3 length: 16 residues. CDR1 and CDR2 (germline): MNHNS, SASEGT. CDR3 in amino acids: CTSSAGRHYSNQPQHF. The CDR3 DNA reads TGTACCAGCAGTGCCGGCAGACACTATAGCAATCAGCCCCAGCATTTT.

This clonotype was picked up many times. V is TRBV9 and J is TRBJ2-1; TRBD2 aligns across 10 bases. Trimming at V came to 3 bases and at J to 0 bases, leaving 0 bases not matched to a gene. This CDR3 region has 15 residues. Germline V lookup: CDR1 SGDLS, CDR2 YYNGEE. CDR3 coding DNA: TGTGCCAGCAGCGCTAGCGGGAGCTCCTACAATGAGCAGTTCTTC. It yields the protein CASSASGSSYNEQFF.

This clonotype was observed many times. The gene calls are TRBV19 and TRBJ2-5, with D hard to call. The V gene's germline CDR1 is LNHDA and CDR2 SQIVND (reference sequence). The length of the CDR3 is 15 residues. V lost 4 bases, J lost 1 base, and 13 bases lay in between. Written as DNA, the CDR3 is TGTGCCAGTAGTACCACACCGACGGTCCAAGAGACCCAGTACTTC. Translating it yields CASSTTPTVQETQYF. The whole variable domain, remainder taken from reference TRBV19 and TRBJ2-5, is DGGITQSPKYLFRKEGQNVTLSCEQNLNHDAMYWYRQDPGQGLRLIYYSQIVNDFQKGDIAEGYSVSREKKESFPLTVTSAQKNPTAFYLCASSTTPTVQETQYFGPGTRLLVL.

This clonotype showed up many times. This chain joins TRBV3-1 and TRBJ2-7, with 9 bases fitting TRBD2. Trimming cost V 1 base and J 4 bases; bases outside gene matches: 2. The germline gives CDR1 LGHDT, CDR2 YNNKEL (reference sequence). There are 14 residues in the CDR3. CDR3 DNA: TGTGCCAGCAGCCAAGGACTAGCGGTATACGAGCAGTACTTC. Translating it yields CASSQGLAVYEQYF.

The sample holds many counts of this clonotype. The chain couples TRBV7-2 to TRBJ2-1; D not resolved. Trimming pared 5 bases from V and 6 bases from J, leaving 14 bases between. This CDR3 comprises 14 residues. Looked up from germline, CDR1 is SGHTA and CDR2 is FQGNSA. Written as DNA, the CDR3 is TGTGCCAGCAGCCGCGCCCCCTCAGGCAATGAGCAGTTCTTC. Protein sequence: CASSRAPSGNEQFF.

V is TRBV7-6 and J is TRBJ2-1; maybe TRBD2 (5 bases). In germline, CDR1 is SGHVS, CDR2 FNYEAQ. Trimming removed 5 bases at V and 10 bases at J, with 12 bases between. The CDR3 sequence is 12 residues long. The CDR3 DNA sequence: TGTGCCAGCAGCCCGGGGAGATCAGAGCAGTTCTTC. It is translated as CASSPGRSEQFF.

This clonotype was seen ten or more times. The chain links TRBV7-2 to TRBJ2-7, with TRBD2 matching 9 bases. This CDR3 spans 15 amino acids. After removal of 2 bases from V and 3 bases from J, the junction contained 5 bases not matched to a gene. From germline, CDR1 is SGHTA and CDR2 FQGNSA. CDR3 residues: CASSLKAGGFYEQYV. The CDR3 coding sequence is TGTGCCAGCAGCTTAAAAGCGGGAGGATTCTACGAGCAGTACGTC.

Concerning this clonotype: This may be a read error: a much more frequent sequence differs by one nucleotide. The chain couples TRBV4-2 to TRBJ2-3; D is unresolved. The germline V gene encodes CDR1 LGHNA and CDR2 YNFKEQ. This CDR3 contains 13 residues. The CDR3 DNA reads TGTGTCAGCAGCGCACCCAGCACAGATACGCAGTATTTT. Amino acid sequence: CVSSAPSTDTQYF.

This clonotype was found many times. The V gene is TRBV7-2, the J gene TRBJ2-3; D possibly uses TRBD1 or TRBD2 (5 bases each). CDR3 length: 13 amino acids. Germline-derived CDR1 and CDR2 are SGHTA and FQGNSA. Deletions cut 3 bases from V and 9 bases from J, with 13 bases between. As DNA, the CDR3 is TGTGCCAGCAGCTTTGATTTGGGGGAGACGCAGTATTTT. It codes for CASSFDLGETQYF. The full variable domain, rest sourced from reference TRBV7-2 and TRBJ2-3, is GAGVSQSPSNKVTEKGKDVELRCDPISGHTALYWYRQSLGQGLEFLIYFQGNSAPDKSGLPSDRFSAERTGGSVSTLTIQRTQQEDSAVYLCASSFDLGETQYFGPGTRLTVL.

The table lists this clonotype with many counts. The J gene is TRBJ2-3, the V gene TRBV20-1, with 8 bases aligning to TRBD2. This CDR3 region has 11 residues. CDR1 and CDR2 (germline): DFQATT, SNEGSKA (reference sequence). CDR3 protein: CRPGTRGPQYF. In DNA, the CDR3 is TGCAGACCCGGGACTAGAGGTCCGCAGTATTTT.

This clonotype was observed at least ten times. The chain recombines TRBV20-1 with TRBJ2-1; D might be TRBD2 (5 bases). Germline assignment: CDR1 DFQATT and CDR2 SNEGSKA (reference sequence). This CDR3 has 15 residues. V was pared by 3 bases and J by 7 bases, with 19 bases between. The CDR3: CSASFPRDLANEQFF. DNA for the CDR3: TGCAGTGCTAGCTTCCCTAGAGACTTAGCGAATGAGCAGTTCTTC.

Ten or more counts support this clonotype. The chain links TRBV2 to TRBJ2-7; D unresolved. The CDR3 runs to 13 residues. The germline V gene encodes CDR1 SNHLY and CDR2 FYNNEI. Trimming removed 1 base at V and 6 bases at J, with 10 bases between. This chain's CDR3 is CASSEVSLGEQYF. In DNA form, the CDR3 reads TGTGCCAGCAGTGAAGTGAGTCTGGGCGAGCAGTACTTC.

The table lists this clonotype with many counts. The V call is TRBV15, the J call TRBJ2-7; TRBD2 matches at 8 bases. The junction had 11 bases not matched to a gene; V was cut back by 1 base and J by 0 bases. This CDR3 region has 18 residues. Germline-derived CDR1 and CDR2 are LNHNV and YYDKDF (reference sequence). The CDR3 nucleotides are TGTGCCACCAGCAGAGTGGAAGCGGGAGAGCCAAGCTCCTACGAGCAGTACGTC. It specifies CATSRVEAGEPSSYEQYV.

This clonotype was seen repeatedly, ten times or more. J is TRBJ2-2 and V is TRBV20-1, with 12 nucleotides matching TRBD2. This CDR3 has 19 residues. Germline trimming cut 1 base from V and 4 bases from J; bases unmatched to any gene: 13. The germline V gene encodes CDR1 DFQATT and CDR2 SNEGSKA (reference sequence). CDR3 region: CSARGDTGTSGLITGELFF. The CDR3 DNA sequence: TGCAGTGCTAGAGGTGACACTGGGACTAGCGGGTTGATCACCGGGGAGCTGTTTTTT.

This clonotype was recorded at least ten times. The J gene is TRBJ2-7, the V gene TRBV12-3 or TRBV12-4, with 7 bases identical to TRBD1. The CDR3 is 14 amino acids. Germline trimming cut 7 bases from V and 7 bases from J; bases unmatched to any gene: 13. CDR3 in amino acids: CASTRTQGVGEQYF. The CDR3 nucleotides read TGTGCCAGCACCCGAACCCAGGGGGTAGGTGAGCAGTACTTC.